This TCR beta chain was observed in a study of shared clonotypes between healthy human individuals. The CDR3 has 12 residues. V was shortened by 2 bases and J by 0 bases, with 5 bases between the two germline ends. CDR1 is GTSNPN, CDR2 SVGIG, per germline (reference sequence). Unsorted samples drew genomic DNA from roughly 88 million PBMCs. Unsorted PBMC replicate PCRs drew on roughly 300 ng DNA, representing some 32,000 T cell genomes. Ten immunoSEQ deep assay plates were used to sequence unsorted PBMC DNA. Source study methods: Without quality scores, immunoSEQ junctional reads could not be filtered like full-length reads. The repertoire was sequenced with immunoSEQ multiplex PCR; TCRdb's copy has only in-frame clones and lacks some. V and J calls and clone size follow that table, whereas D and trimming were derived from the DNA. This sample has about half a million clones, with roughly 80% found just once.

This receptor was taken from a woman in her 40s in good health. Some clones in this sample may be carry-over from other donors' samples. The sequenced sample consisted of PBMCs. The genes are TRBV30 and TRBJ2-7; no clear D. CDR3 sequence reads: CAWSHSSYEQYF. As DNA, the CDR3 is TGTGCCTGGAGTCATAGCTCCTACGAGCAGTACTTC.